This T cell receptor beta chain derives from a study of identical twins' blood T cells. In TCRdb, the 5' RACE reads were re-called with MiXCR into one record per CDR3 protein. Of roughly 380,000 distinct CDR3 sequences listed, over 25% are singletons. This clonotype was found a few times. Its antigen is as yet unknown. Study findings and constraints: Twins reportedly had markedly more similar V usage than unrelated donors, even among out-of-frame TCRbeta clonotypes.

This CDR3 spans 15 amino acids. Germline V gene sequence: CDR1 SGDLS, CDR2 YYNGEE. The junction had 6 bases not matched to a gene; V was cut back by 2 bases and J by 4 bases. V gene TRBV9 combines with J gene TRBJ1-5; 7 bases line up with TRBD1. Sample: PBMCs. The receptor's source is a woman aged 18-55 years in good health. CDR3 amino acids: CASSVHEGANQPQHF. The DNA for the CDR3 is TGTGCCAGCAGCGTGCACGAGGGGGCTAATCAGCCCCAGCATTTT.